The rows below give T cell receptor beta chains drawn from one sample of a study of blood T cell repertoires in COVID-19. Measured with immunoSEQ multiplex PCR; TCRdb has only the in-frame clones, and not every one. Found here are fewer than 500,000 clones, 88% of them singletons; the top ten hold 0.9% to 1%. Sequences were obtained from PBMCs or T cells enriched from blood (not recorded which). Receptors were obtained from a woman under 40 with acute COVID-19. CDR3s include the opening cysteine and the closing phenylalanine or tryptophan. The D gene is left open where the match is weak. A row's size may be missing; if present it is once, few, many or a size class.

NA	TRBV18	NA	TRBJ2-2	CASSPWMAGNTGELFF	TGTGCCAGCTCACCATGGATGGCAGGGAACACCGGGGAGCTGTTTTTT
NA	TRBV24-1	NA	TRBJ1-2	CATGPGENSYGYTF	TGTGCCACCGGCCCGGGGGAGAATTCCTATGGCTACACCTTC
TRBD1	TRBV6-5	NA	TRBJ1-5	CASSPDRAEAQHF	TGTGCCAGCAGTCCGGACAGGGCGGAGGCCCAGCATTTT
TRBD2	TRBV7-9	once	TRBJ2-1	CASSSSGGDNYNEQFF	TGTGCCAGCAGCAGTAGCGGGGGGGATAACTACAATGAGCAGTTCTTC
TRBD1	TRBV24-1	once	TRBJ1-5	CATSDLRGRDREGFSNQPQHF	TGTGCCACCAGTGATCTCCGCGGCCGGGACAGGGAGGGTTTTAGCAATCAGCCCCAGCATTTT
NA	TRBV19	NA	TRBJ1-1	CASSIRAGAMNTEAFF	TGTGCCAGTAGTATTCGGGCAGGGGCCATGAACACTGAAGCTTTCTTT
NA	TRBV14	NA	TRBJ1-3	CASSKEQGRRGNTIYF	TGTGCCAGCAGCAAAGAACAGGGCCGGCGTGGAAACACCATATATTTT
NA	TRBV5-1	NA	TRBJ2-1	CASSPAGTASSYNEQFF	TGCGCCAGCAGCCCTGCGGGGACCGCTAGCTCCTACAATGAGCAGTTCTTC
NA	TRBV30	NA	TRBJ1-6	CAWSYRNNSPLHF	TGTGCCTGGAGCTACAGGAATAATTCACCCCTCCACTTT
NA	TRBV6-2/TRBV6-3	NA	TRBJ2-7	CASSYSILGIREYEQYF	TGTGCCAGCAGTTACTCGATTTTAGGGATCCGGGAATACGAGCAGTACTTC
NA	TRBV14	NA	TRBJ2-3	CASSQGGGLTRHTQYF	TGTGCCAGCAGCCAAGGAGGGGGATTAACGCGGCATACGCAGTATTTT
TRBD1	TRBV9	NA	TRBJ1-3	CASSDGQGAGNTIYF	TGTGCCAGCAGCGATGGCCAGGGGGCTGGAAACACCATATATTTT
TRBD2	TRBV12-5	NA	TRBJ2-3	CASGLPLAGGPTDTQYF	TGTGCTAGTGGTTTGCCCCTAGCGGGGGGCCCCACAGATACGCAGTATTTT
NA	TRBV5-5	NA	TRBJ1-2	CASSPGSALNYGYTF	TGTGCCAGCAGTCCAGGGTCAGCGCTTAACTATGGCTACACCTTC
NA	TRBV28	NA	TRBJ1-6	CASSQGPGLLGSYNSPLHF	TGTGCCAGCAGTCAAGGTCCTGGACTGTTGGGCTCCTATAATTCACCCCTCCACTTT
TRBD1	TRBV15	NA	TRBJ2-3	CATSRDDLQGDTQYF	TGTGCCACCAGCAGAGACGACTTACAGGGGGATACGCAGTATTTT
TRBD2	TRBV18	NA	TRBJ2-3	CASSPLAGVNTDTQYF	TGTGCCAGCTCACCTTTGGCGGGGGTGAACACAGATACGCAGTATTTT
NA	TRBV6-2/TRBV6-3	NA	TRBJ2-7	CASSVPGTYEQYF	TGTGCCAGCAGTGTCCCGGGGACCTACGAGCAGTACTTC
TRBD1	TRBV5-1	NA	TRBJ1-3	CASSLVGQGISGNTIYF	TGCGCCAGCAGCTTGGTGGGACAGGGGATTTCTGGAAACACCATATATTTT
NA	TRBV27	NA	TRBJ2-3	CASSLRRRDTQYF	TGTGCCAGCAGTTTACGTCGGAGAGATACGCAGTATTTT
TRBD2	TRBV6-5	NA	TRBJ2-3	CASQDGGATDTQYF	TGTGCCAGCCAGGACGGGGGGGCAACAGATACGCAGTATTTT
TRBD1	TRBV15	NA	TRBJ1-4	CATSRTGAGEKLFF	TGTGCCACCAGCAGGACAGGGGCCGGCGAAAAACTGTTTTTT
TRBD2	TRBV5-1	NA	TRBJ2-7	CASSLRTGGNYEQYF	TGCGCCAGCAGCTTACGGACCGGGGGGAATTACGAGCAGTACTTC
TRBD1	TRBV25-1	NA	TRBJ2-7	CASGQGGGEQYF	TGTGCCAGCGGACAGGGGGGGGGCGAGCAGTACTTC
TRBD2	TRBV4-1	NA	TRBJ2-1	CASSQVSSGSYNEQFF	TGCGCCAGCAGCCAAGTCTCTAGCGGATCCTACAATGAGCAGTTCTTC
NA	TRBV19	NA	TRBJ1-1	CASSSVGNTEAFF	TGTGCCAGTAGCTCCGTCGGGAACACTGAAGCTTTCTTT
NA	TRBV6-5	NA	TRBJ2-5	CASSYSGRTQETQYF	TGTGCCAGCAGTTACTCGGGGCGGACACAAGAGACCCAGTACTTC
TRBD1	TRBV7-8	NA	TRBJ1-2	CASSRETGLNGYTF	TGTGCCAGCAGCCGAGAGACAGGGTTGAATGGCTACACCTTC
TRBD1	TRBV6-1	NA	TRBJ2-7	CASSELGTGSYEQYF	TGTGCCAGCAGTGAATTGGGGACAGGGTCCTACGAGCAGTACTTC
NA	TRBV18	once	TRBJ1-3	CASSPLTSSGNTIYF	TGTGCCAGCTCACCACTGACAAGCTCTGGAAACACCATATATTTT
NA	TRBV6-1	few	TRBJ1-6	CASSETTVGNSPLHF	TGTGCCAGCAGTGAAACGACAGTTGGAAATTCACCCCTCCACTTT
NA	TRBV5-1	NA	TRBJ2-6	CASSLKLGLGSGANVLTF	TGCGCCAGCAGCCTCAAGCTCGGACTTGGCTCTGGGGCCAACGTCCTGACTTTC
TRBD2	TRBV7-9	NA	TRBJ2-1	CASSLRGGLYNEQFF	TGTGCCAGCAGCCTCCGCGGGGGGCTTTACAATGAGCAGTTCTTC
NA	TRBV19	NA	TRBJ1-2	CAAATANYGYTF	TGTGCCGCGGCGACGGCTAACTATGGCTACACCTTC
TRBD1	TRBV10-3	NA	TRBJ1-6	CAISGTGQEQFVSLHF	TGTGCCATCAGTGGGACCGGACAGGAACAATTTGTGTCCCTCCACTTT
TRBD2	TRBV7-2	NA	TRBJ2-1	CASSPAGGDEQFF	TGTGCCAGCAGCCCGGCGGGGGGCGATGAGCAGTTCTTC
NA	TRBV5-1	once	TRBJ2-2	CASSLARGILNTGELFF	TGCGCCAGCAGCTTGGCTAGGGGGATCCTGAACACCGGGGAGCTGTTTTTT
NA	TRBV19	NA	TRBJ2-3	CASSYSPQGDTQYF	TGTGCCAGTAGTTACTCACCACAGGGAGATACGCAGTATTTT
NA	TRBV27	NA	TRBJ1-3	CASSPSRGNTIYF	TGTGCCAGCAGCCCTTCTCGGGGAAACACCATATATTTT
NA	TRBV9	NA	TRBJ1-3	CASSVEGGSGNTIYF	TGTGCCAGCAGCGTAGAGGGAGGCTCTGGAAACACCATATATTTT
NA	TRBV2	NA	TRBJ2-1	CASSEPAEEGDNEQFF	TGTGCCAGCAGTGAACCCGCGGAAGAAGGGGACAATGAGCAGTTCTTC
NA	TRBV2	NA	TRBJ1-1	CASNQVNTEAFF	TGTGCCAGCAATCAGGTTAACACTGAAGCTTTCTTT
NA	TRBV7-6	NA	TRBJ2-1	CASSFRFSSYNEQFF	TGTGCCAGCTCCTTTCGGTTTAGCTCCTACAATGAGCAGTTCTTC
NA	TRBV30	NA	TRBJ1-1	CAWSFYGSEAFF	TGTGCCTGGAGTTTCTACGGGTCGGAAGCTTTCTTT
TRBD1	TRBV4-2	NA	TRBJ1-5	CASSQGDRLSNQPQHF	TGTGCCAGCAGCCAAGGGGACAGATTGAGCAATCAGCCCCAGCATTTT
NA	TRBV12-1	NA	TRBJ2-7	CSSSRKQTGEYSYEQYF	TGTTCCAGCAGCCGTAAACAAACAGGGGAATATTCCTACGAGCAGTACTTC
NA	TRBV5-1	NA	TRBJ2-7	CASSSVGHPNEQYF	TGCGCCAGCAGCTCGGTGGGACATCCGAACGAGCAGTACTTC
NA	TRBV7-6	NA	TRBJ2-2	CASSFRQNTGELFF	TGTGCCAGCAGCTTCCGACAGAACACCGGGGAGCTGTTTTTT
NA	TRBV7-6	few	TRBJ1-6	CASSDGWRDNSPLHF	TGTGCCAGCAGCGACGGCTGGCGGGATAATTCACCCCTCCACTTT
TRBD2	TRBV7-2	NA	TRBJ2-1	CASSPSGGALGEQFF	TGTGCCAGCAGTCCTAGCGGGGGGGCCCTAGGTGAGCAGTTCTTC
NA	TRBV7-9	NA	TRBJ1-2	CASSPPRERGYTF	TGTGCCAGCAGCCCACCCCGGGAACGCGGCTACACCTTC
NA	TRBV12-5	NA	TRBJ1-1	CASSPTVFEAFF	TGTGCTAGTTCCCCGACAGTGTTTGAAGCTTTCTTT